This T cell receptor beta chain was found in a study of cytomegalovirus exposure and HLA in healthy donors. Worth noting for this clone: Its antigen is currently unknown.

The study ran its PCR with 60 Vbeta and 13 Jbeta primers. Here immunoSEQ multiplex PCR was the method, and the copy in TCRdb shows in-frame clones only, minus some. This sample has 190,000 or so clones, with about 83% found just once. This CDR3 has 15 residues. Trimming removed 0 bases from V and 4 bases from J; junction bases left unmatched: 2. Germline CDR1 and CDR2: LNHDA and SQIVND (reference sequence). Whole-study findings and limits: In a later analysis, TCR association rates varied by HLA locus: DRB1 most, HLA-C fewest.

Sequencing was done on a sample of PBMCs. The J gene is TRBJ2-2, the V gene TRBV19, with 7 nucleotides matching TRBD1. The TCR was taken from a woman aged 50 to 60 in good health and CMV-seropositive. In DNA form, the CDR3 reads TGTGCCAGTAGTATAGAACAGGGGATCACCGGGGAGCTGTTTTTT. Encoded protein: CASSIEQGITGELFF.